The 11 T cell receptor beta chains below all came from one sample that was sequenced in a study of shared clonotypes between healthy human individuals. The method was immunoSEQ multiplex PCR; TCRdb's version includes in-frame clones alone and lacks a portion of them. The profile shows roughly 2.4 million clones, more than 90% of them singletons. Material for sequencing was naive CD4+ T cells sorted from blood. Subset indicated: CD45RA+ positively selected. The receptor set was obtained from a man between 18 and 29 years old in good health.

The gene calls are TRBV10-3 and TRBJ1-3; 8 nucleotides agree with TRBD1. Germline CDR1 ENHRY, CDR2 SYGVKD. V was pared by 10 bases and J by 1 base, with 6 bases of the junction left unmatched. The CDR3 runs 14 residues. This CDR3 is CATNDRGSGNTIYF. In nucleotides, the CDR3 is TGTGCCACTAACGACAGGGGTTCTGGAAACACCATATATTTT.

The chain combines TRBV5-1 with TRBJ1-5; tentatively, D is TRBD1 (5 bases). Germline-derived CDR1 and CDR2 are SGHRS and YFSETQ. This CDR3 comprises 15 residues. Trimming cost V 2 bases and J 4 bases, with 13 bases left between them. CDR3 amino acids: CASSFTGLNNQPQHF. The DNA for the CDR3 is TGCGCCAGCAGCTTTACGGGACTCAATAATCAGCCCCAGCATTTT.

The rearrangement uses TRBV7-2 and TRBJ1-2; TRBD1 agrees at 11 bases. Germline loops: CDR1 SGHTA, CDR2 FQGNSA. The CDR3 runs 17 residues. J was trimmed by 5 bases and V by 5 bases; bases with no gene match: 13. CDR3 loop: CASSPRTGGAKVYGYTF. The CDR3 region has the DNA TGTGCCAGCAGCCCCCGGACAGGGGGCGCTAAAGTTTATGGCTACACCTTC.

The CDR3 is CASSGGQGKSDTQYF. Here the CDR3 DNA reads TGTGCCAGCAGTGGGGGACAGGGGAAGTCAGATACGCAGTATTTT. The gene calls are TRBV6-6 and TRBJ2-3, with 10 positions matching TRBD1. The CDR3 runs 15 residues. V was pared by 5 bases and J by 4 bases, with 6 bases of the junction left unmatched. CDR1 is MNHNY, CDR2 SVGAGI, per germline (reference sequence).

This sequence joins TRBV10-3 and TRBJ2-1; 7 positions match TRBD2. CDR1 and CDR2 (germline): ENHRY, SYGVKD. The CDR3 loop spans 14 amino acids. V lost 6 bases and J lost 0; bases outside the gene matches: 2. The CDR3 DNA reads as TGTGCCATCAGGGGCGGGGGCTCCTACAATGAGCAGTTCTTC. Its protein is CAIRGGGSYNEQFF.

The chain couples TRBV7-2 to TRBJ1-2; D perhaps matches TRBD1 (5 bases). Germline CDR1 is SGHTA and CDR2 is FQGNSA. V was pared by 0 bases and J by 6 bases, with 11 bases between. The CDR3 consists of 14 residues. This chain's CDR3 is CASSLAGGLHGYTF. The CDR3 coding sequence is TGTGCCAGCAGCTTAGCGGGGGGTCTTCATGGCTACACCTTC.

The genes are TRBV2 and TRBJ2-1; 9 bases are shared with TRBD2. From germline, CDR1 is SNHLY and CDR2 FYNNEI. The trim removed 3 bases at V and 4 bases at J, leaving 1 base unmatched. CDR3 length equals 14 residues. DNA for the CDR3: TGTGCCAGCAGTGACACTAGCGGGTACAATGAGCAGTTCTTC. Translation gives CASSDTSGYNEQFF.

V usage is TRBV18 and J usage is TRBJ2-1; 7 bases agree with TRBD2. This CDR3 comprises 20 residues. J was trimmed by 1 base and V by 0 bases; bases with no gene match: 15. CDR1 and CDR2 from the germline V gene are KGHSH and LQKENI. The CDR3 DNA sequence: TGTGCCAGCTCACCACCTCTAGCGGCTACGACCTCCTTTTCCTACAATGAGCAGTTCTTC. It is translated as CASSPPLAATTSFSYNEQFF.

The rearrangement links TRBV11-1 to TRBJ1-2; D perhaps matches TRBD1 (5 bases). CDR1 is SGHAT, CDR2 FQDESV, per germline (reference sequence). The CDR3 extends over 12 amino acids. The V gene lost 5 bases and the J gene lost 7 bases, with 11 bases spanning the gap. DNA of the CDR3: TGTGCCAGCAGCCCGACGGGGACTGGCTACACCTTC. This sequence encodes CASSPTGTGYTF. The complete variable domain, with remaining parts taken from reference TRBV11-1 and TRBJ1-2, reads EAEVAQSPRYKITEKSQAVAFWCDPISGHATLYWYRQILGQGPELLVQFQDESVVDDSQLPKDRFSAERLKGVDSTLKIQPAELGDSAMYLCASSPTGTGYTFGSGTRLTVV.

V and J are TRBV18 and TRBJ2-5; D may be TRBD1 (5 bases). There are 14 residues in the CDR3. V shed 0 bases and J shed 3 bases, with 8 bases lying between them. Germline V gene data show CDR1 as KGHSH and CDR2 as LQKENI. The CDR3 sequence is CASSPPIREETQYF. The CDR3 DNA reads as TGTGCCAGCTCACCACCGATCAGGGAAGAGACCCAGTACTTC.

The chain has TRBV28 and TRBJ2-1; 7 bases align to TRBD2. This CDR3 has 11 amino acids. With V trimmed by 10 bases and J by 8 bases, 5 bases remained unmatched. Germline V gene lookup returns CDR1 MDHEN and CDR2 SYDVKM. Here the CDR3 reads CATAGVHEQFF. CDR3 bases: TGTGCCACCGCGGGGGTCCATGAGCAGTTCTTC.